This TCR beta chain derives from a study of OX40 agonist ivuxolimab in advanced cancers. Study-wide context: Every patient in dose escalation had hepatocellular carcinoma, melanoma, renal cell or head and neck cancer.

The CDR3 has 12 amino acids. With 5 bases removed from V and 9 bases from J, the gap between germline ends came to 11 bases. Germline lookup yields CDR1 GTSNPN and CDR2 SVGIG (reference sequence). Study findings and constraints: Not determined was the antigen specificity of the expanded peripheral T cells. In CD8+ T cells, expanded clones were on average more numerous than in CD4+.

Comments on this clone: Its antigen is not known.

Repertoires were generated with immunoSEQ multiplex PCR, while TCRdb's copy carries only in-frame clones and drops some. The sample yields approximately 120,000 clones, 80% to 95% seen once. The chain carries TRBV30 and TRBJ1-6; D is undetermined. The TCR originated in an adult with an advanced solid tumor such as melanoma, head and neck, liver or kidney cancer. Sequences were derived from CD4+ or CD8+ T cells sorted from blood, sampled in a trial of the OX40 agonist ivuxolimab. The CDR3 bases are TGTGCCTGGGGTCTTGAGTCTTCACCCCTCCACTTT. This sequence encodes CAWGLESSPLHF. The full variable domain, rest sourced from reference TRBV30 and TRBJ1-6, is SQTIHQWPATLVQPVGSPLSLECTVEGTSNPNLYWYRQAAGRGLQLLFYSVGIGQISSEVPQNLSASRPQDRQFILSSKKLLLSDSGFYLCAWGLESSPLHFGNGTRLTVT.